Shown below are 28 T cell receptor beta chains from a single sample sequenced in a study of identical twins (dated by TCRdb to about 2016). The method was 5' RACE. This sample was sequenced with an Illumina HiSeq 2000. Using fastp at Q25 and MiXCR, TCRdb reprocessed the public reads and kept productive beta chains. Merged by CDR3 protein, the rows form single entries marked with the most common genes and DNA. The sample table contains about 240,000 distinct CDR3 sequences; only one count was recorded for about 10% of them. About a tenth of the sample is taken by the ten largest. The sample comprised memory T cells sorted from blood. The meaning of the sample's cell subset or site label: CD45RO+ enriched T cells. The receptors shown here come from a man aged 50 or older in good health.

J is TRBJ2-7 and V is TRBV28; the D gene is possibly TRBD2 (6 bases). This CDR3 comprises 15 residues. Trimming took off 6 bases at V and 0 bases at J, with 15 bases between the two ends. Germline CDR1 MDHEN, CDR2 SYDVKM. The CDR3 DNA reads as TGTGCCAGCAGCGTGGGGGGATCTTCCTCCTACGAGCAGTACTTC. Residues: CASSVGGSSSYEQYF.

This clonotype is a singleton in its sample. The chain joins TRBV6-5 to TRBJ2-3; D is uncertain. The CDR3 has 16 residues. V gave up 2 bases and J gave up 1 base, with 13 bases separating them. CDR1 is MNHEY and CDR2 is SVGAGI in the germline V gene. CDR3 amino acids: CASSYHSAARTDTQYF. In nucleotides, the CDR3 is TGTGCCAGCAGTTACCACAGTGCGGCCCGCACAGATACGCAGTATTTT.

The table lists this clonotype with many counts. The chain combines TRBV14 with TRBJ1-3; D gene ambiguous. There are 13 residues in the CDR3. Trimming cost V 2 bases and J 4 bases, with 6 bases left between them. Germline V gene sequence: CDR1 SGHDN, CDR2 FVKESK. CDR3: CASSQIGGNTIYF. CDR3 bases: TGTGCCAGCAGCCAAATTGGAGGAAACACCATATATTTT.

This clonotype was recorded many times. The chain employs TRBV3-1 and TRBJ2-1, with TRBD2 matching over 8 bases. V was clipped by 2 bases and J by 10 bases; unmatched bases: 16. The germline CDR1 and CDR2 sequences are LGHDT and YNNKEL (reference sequence). The CDR3 totals 17 residues. CDR3 loop: CASSQSLGLGARGEQFF. The CDR3 nucleotides read TGTGCCAGCAGCCAATCACTGGGACTAGGGGCCCGAGGGGAGCAGTTCTTC.

The V and J genes are TRBV4-3 and TRBJ2-6, with 11 bases matching TRBD1. V trimming: 0 bases; J trimming: 1 base; junction bases outside the gene matches: 8. The germline V gene has CDR1 LGHNA and CDR2 YSLEER. The CDR3 totals 20 residues. DNA of the CDR3: TGCGCCAGCAGCCAAGAAATAGGGACAGGGGGTTTTTCTGGGGCCAACGTCCTGACTTTC. Protein sequence: CASSQEIGTGGFSGANVLTF.

CDR3 residues: CASSFSGGTTEAFF. As DNA, the CDR3 is TGCGCCAGCAGCTTCAGTGGGGGCACGACTGAAGCTTTCTTT. The rearrangement links TRBV5-1 to TRBJ1-1; a possible D gene is TRBD1 (6 bases). The CDR3 loop spans 14 amino acids. Germline V CDR1 and CDR2: SGHRS, YFSETQ. V lost 2 bases and J 5 bases, leaving 13 bases between the germline ends.

The chain joins TRBV11-2 to TRBJ2-5, with 7 bases aligning to TRBD2. After removal of 6 bases from V and 0 bases from J, the junction contained 4 bases not matched to a gene. CDR3 length: 14 amino acids. Germline V gives CDR1 SGHAT, CDR2 FQNNGV. The CDR3 sequence is CASRELANQETQYF. The CDR3 DNA follows: TGTGCCAGCAGAGAACTAGCGAACCAAGAGACCCAGTACTTC. Full variable domain (missing parts from reference TRBV11-2 and TRBJ2-5): EAGVAQSPRYKIIEKRQSVAFWCNPISGHATLYWYQQILGQGPKLLIQFQNNGVVDDSQLPKDRFSAERLKGVDSTLKIQPAKLEDSAVYLCASRELANQETQYFGPGTRLLVL.

This clonotype was detected ten times or more. The chain carries TRBV20-1 and TRBJ2-1; D is unclear. The CDR3 is 16 amino acids. Trimming removed 0 bases from V and 1 base from J, with 13 bases in between. CDR1 is DFQATT, CDR2 SNEGSKA, per germline (reference sequence). CDR3 sequence reads: CSARDQGGISYNEQFF. The DNA for the CDR3 is TGCAGTGCTAGAGATCAAGGCGGAATATCCTACAATGAGCAGTTCTTC.

In this sample, this clonotype turned up a few times. This rearrangement joins TRBV20-1 to TRBJ1-5; D not certain. Trimming left V 3 bases short and J 1 base short, with 13 bases between. The germline CDR1 and CDR2 sequences are DFQATT and SNEGSKA (reference sequence). The CDR3 contains 15 residues. CDR3 region: CSASNGRKSNQPQHF. DNA of the CDR3: TGCAGTGCTAGTAATGGCAGGAAGAGCAATCAGCCCCAGCATTTT.

This clonotype was detected many times. This rearrangement joins TRBV5-1 to TRBJ2-3; no clear D gene. V was clipped by 5 bases and J by 0 bases, with 13 bases between them. The CDR3 extends over 15 amino acids. CDR1 is SGHRS and CDR2 is YFSETQ in the germline V gene. The CDR3 is CASSPSGPSTDTQYF. The CDR3 DNA reads TGCGCCAGCAGTCCCTCAGGCCCGAGCACAGATACGCAGTATTTT.

In this sample, this clonotype turned up many times. The chain carries TRBV10-1 and TRBJ2-7; TRBD1 is a possible D gene (5 bases). V was cut by 6 bases and J by 2 bases, with 17 bases left in between. Per germline, CDR1 WNHNN and CDR2 SYGVQD (reference sequence). The CDR3 length is 15 residues. The CDR3 reads CASSPVGEIAYEQYF. The CDR3 coding sequence is TGCGCCAGCAGCCCCGTAGGGGAAATTGCCTACGAGCAGTACTTC.

The chain combines TRBV7-2 with TRBJ2-3; 10 positions match TRBD2. CDR3 length: 15 amino acids. V gave up 6 bases and J gave up 5 bases; unmatched junction bases: 8. Germline loops: CDR1 SGHTA, CDR2 FQGNSA. In DNA, the CDR3 is TGTGCCAGCAGAAGGGCTAGCGGGAGTGGAGATACGCAGTATTTT. Translated, it gives CASRRASGSGDTQYF.

This clonotype showed up just a few times. The rearrangement joins TRBV29-1 to TRBJ2-5; 7 positions match TRBD2. The CDR3 extends over 10 amino acids. The V segment lost 7 bases and the J segment 4 bases; nucleotides outside the gene matches: 0. Germline CDR1 is SQVTM and CDR2 is ANQGSEA. For the CDR3, the DNA is TGCAGCGCGGGGGGAGAGACCCAGTACTTC. Residues: CSAGGETQYF.

V gene TRBV10-3 combines with J gene TRBJ2-2; 7 bases align to TRBD1. Germline-derived CDR1 and CDR2 are ENHRY and SYGVKD. There are 15 residues in the CDR3. J gave up 6 bases and V 6 bases, and 10 bases lay outside the gene matches. CDR3 nucleotide sequence: TGTGCCATCAGCGTCGGGACAGCTCAATCCGGGGAGCTGTTTTTT. Translating gives CAISVGTAQSGELFF.

The chain is built from TRBV20-1 and TRBJ1-4; no clear D. The CDR3 loop spans 14 amino acids. Looked up from germline, CDR1 is DFQATT and CDR2 is SNEGSKA (reference sequence). V dropped 3 bases and J dropped 8 bases, with 16 bases sitting between them. The CDR3 protein is CSARSEDGGEKLFF. The CDR3 bases are TGCAGTGCTAGGTCGGAGGACGGAGGCGAAAAACTGTTTTTT.

This clonotype occurred many times. The chain joins TRBV10-3 to TRBJ2-1, with 10 bases aligning to TRBD2. Trimming took 4 bases from V and 0 from J; bases not matched to a gene: 9. Germline V gene sequence: CDR1 ENHRY, CDR2 SYGVKD. CDR3 length: 18 residues. The CDR3 is CAISGPSGGQSSYNEQFF. Here the CDR3 DNA reads TGTGCCATCAGTGGTCCTAGCGGGGGCCAGAGCTCCTACAATGAGCAGTTCTTC.

This chain uses TRBV6-5 with TRBJ2-1; D ambiguous. The CDR3 covers 11 residues. V lost 6 bases to trimming and J lost 5 bases, with 5 bases between them. Germline CDR1 MNHEY, CDR2 SVGAGI. The CDR3 here is CASRNNNEQFF. CDR3 bases: TGTGCCAGCAGAAACAACAATGAGCAGTTCTTC.

This rearrangement joins TRBV12-3 or TRBV12-4 to TRBJ2-7; D gene ambiguous. The CDR3 runs 14 residues. Trimming removed 6 bases at V and 3 bases at J, with 15 bases between. The CDR3 sequence is CASSKGRSGYEQYF. CDR3 nucleotide sequence: TGTGCCAGCAGCAAAGGACGGTCGGGCTACGAGCAGTACTTC.

This rearrangement joins TRBV19 to TRBJ2-6; 9 bases match TRBD1. The junction had 13 bases not matched to a gene; V was cut back by 5 bases and J by 2 bases. Looked up from germline, CDR1 is LNHDA and CDR2 is SQIVND (reference sequence). CDR3 size: 19 residues. CDR3 region: CASSLSGQGIVAGANVLTF. CDR3 DNA: TGTGCCAGTAGTCTGAGTGGACAGGGGATAGTTGCTGGGGCCAACGTCCTGACTTTC.

At least ten counts were recorded for this clonotype. The chain carries TRBV28 and TRBJ1-6, with unresolved D. V was pared by 7 bases and J by 0 bases, with 13 bases between. Germline V gene data show CDR1 as MDHEN and CDR2 as SYDVKM. The CDR3 is 16 amino acids. Written as DNA, the CDR3 is TGTGCCAGCACCCCGAGTCTCAGCTCCTATAATTCACCCCTCCACTTT. This translates into CASTPSLSSYNSPLHF.

A remark on this clonotype: One end of the junction is discordant with germline, which a read error may explain. The chain couples TRBV20-1 to TRBJ1-6; D not certain. Germline-derived CDR1 and CDR2 are DFQATT and SNEGSKA (reference sequence). CDR3 length equals 16 residues. The CDR3 DNA reads as TGCAGTGCTCGAGATGATATGACTGCTCTAAATTCACCCCTCCACTTT. It specifies CSARDDMTALNSPLHF.

This chain links TRBV5-6 with TRBJ2-5, with TRBD1 identical over 12 bases. With V trimmed by 2 bases and J by 6 bases, 11 bases remained unmatched. This CDR3 is 17 amino acids long. CDR1 and CDR2 from the germline V gene are SGHDT and YYEEEE. CDR3 sequence reads: CASSFLFVGQGAKTQYF. CDR3 DNA: TGTGCCAGCAGCTTCTTGTTTGTGGGACAGGGGGCTAAGACCCAGTACTTC.

This clonotype was picked up one time. A much more abundant neighbour one base away suggests this may be a read error. V is TRBV20-1 and J is TRBJ1-1; perhaps TRBD1 as D (6 bases). Between the trimmed V and J ends, which lost 3 bases and 7 bases, there was a span of 15 bases. From germline, CDR1 is DFQATT and CDR2 SNEGSKA (reference sequence). The CDR3 length is 13 residues. DNA for the CDR3: TGCAGTGCTAGTAAGGTTAGGGGGGGTGAAGCTTTCTTT. As protein: CSASKVRGGEAFF.

This clonotype was counted ten times or more. The V and J genes are TRBV5-8 and TRBJ2-2; possibly TRBD2 for D (5 bases). The CDR3 has 17 amino acids. The V and J ends lost 4 bases and 4 bases respectively, with 20 bases between them. The germline V gene has CDR1 SGHTS and CDR2 YDEGEE. The CDR3 sequence: CASSMARDWKGTGELFF. The CDR3 coding sequence is TGTGCCAGCAGCATGGCCCGGGATTGGAAGGGCACCGGGGAGCTGTTTTTT. Full variable domain (outside the CDR3, taken from reference TRBV5-8 and TRBJ2-2): EAGVTQSPTHLIKTRGQQATLRCSPISGHTSVYWYQQALGLGLQFLLWYDEGEERNRGNFPPRFSGRQFPNYSSELNVNALELEDSALYLCASSMARDWKGTGELFFGEGSRLTVL.

The rearrangement uses TRBV12-3 or TRBV12-4 and TRBJ2-6; tentatively, D is TRBD2 (6 bases). Trimming cost V 5 bases and J 0 bases, with 14 bases left between them. The CDR3 sequence is 17 residues long. CDR3 protein: CASSRGPGGSGANVLTF. As DNA, the CDR3 is TGTGCCAGCAGTAGGGGCCCCGGGGGCTCTGGGGCCAACGTCCTGACTTTC.

The chain combines TRBV7-2 with TRBJ2-7, with 7 nucleotides matching TRBD1. Germline-derived CDR1 and CDR2 are SGHTA and FQGNSA. The CDR3 is 15 amino acids. V dropped 1 base and J dropped 3; count of bases not matched to a gene: 6. The DNA of the CDR3 is TGTGCCAGCAGCTTAGACAGGGGAACCTTCTACGAGCAGTACTTC. Protein: CASSLDRGTFYEQYF.

The sample holds many counts of this clonotype. The V and J genes are TRBV6-1 and TRBJ2-1; the D gene is possibly TRBD2 (5 bases). V was clipped by 6 bases and J by 8 bases, with 14 bases between them. This CDR3 comprises 13 residues. CDR1 MNHNS and CDR2 SASEGT come from the germline V gene. DNA for the CDR3: TGTGCCAGCAGCTTGGACTGGAACGATGAGCAGTTCTTC. Its translation is CASSLDWNDEQFF.

This clonotype was observed at least ten times. CDR3 region: CASSQNAGSSGNTIYF. The CDR3 DNA reads as TGTGCCAGCAGCCAAAATGCCGGGAGCTCTGGAAACACCATATATTTT. The gene calls are TRBV3-1 and TRBJ1-3; D is undetermined. Trimming left V 2 bases short and J 0 bases short, with 11 bases between. The CDR3 is 16 residues long. Germline V gene data show CDR1 as LGHDT and CDR2 as YNNKEL (reference sequence). The full variable domain, in which reference TRBV3-1 and TRBJ1-3 provide the parts outside the CDR3, is DTAVSQTPKYLVTQMGNDKSIKCEQNLGHDTMYWYKQDSKKFLKIMFSYNNKELIINETVPNRFSPKSPDKAHLNLHINSLELGDSAVYFCASSQNAGSSGNTIYFGEGSWLTVV.